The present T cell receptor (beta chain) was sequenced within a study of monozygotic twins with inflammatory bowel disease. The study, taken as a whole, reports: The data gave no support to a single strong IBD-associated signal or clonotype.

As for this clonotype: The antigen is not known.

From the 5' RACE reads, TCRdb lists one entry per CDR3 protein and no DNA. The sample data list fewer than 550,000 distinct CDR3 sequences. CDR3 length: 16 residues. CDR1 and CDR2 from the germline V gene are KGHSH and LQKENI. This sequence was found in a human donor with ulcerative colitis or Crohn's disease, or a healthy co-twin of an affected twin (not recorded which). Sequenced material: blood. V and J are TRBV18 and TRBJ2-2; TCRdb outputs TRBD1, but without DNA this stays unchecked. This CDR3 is CASSPGQGGSAGELFF.